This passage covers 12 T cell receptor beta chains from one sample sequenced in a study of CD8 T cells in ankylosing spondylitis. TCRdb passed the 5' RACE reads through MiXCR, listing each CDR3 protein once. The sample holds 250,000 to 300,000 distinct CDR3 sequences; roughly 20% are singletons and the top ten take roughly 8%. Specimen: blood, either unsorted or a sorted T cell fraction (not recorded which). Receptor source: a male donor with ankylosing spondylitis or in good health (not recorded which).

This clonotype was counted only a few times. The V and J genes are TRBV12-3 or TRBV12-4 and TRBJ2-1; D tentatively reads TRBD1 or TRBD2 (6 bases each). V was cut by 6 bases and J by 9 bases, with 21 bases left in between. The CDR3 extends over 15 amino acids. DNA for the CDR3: TGTGCCAGCAGCCGCCGCTCGGGGGCTACTGGTGAGCAGTTCTTC. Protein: CASSRRSGATGEQFF.

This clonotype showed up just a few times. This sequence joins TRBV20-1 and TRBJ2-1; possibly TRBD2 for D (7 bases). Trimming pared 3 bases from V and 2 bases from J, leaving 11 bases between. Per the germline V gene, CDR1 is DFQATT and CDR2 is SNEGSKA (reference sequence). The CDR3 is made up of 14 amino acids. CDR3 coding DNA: TGCAGTGCTAGTGGGGGGGCCCCCTACAATGAGCAGTTCTTC. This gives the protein CSASGGAPYNEQFF.

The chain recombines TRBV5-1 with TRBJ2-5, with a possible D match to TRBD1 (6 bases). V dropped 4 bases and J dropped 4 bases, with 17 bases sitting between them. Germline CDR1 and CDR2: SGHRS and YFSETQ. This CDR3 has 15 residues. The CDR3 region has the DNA TGCGCCAGCAGCCTACAGGGATTAAATGCAGAGACCCAGTACTTC. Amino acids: CASSLQGLNAETQYF.

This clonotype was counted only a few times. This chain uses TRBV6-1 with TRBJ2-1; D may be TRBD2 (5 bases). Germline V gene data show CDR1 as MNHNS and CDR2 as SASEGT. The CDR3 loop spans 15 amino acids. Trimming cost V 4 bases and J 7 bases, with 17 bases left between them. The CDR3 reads CASSVIPERANEQFF. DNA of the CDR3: TGTGCCAGCAGTGTGATCCCCGAGAGGGCTAATGAGCAGTTCTTC.

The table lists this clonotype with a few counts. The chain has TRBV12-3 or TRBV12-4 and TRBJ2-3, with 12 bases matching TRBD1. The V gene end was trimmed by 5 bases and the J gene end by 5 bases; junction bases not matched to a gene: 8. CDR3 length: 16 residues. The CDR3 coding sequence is TGTGCCAGCAGTCCGGGACAGGGGGCGTTTTTAGATACGCAGTATTTT. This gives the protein CASSPGQGAFLDTQYF.

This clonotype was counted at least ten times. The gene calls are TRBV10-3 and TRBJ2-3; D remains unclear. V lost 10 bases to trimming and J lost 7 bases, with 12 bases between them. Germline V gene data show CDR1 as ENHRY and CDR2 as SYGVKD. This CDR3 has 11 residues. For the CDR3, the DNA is TGTGCCACGGAGAGCGTGAATACGCAGTATTTT. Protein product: CATESVNTQYF.

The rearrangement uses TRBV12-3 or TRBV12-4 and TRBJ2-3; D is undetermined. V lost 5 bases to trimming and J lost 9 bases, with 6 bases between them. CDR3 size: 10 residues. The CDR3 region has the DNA TGTGCCAGCAGTGGTCTCACGCAGTATTTT. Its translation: CASSGLTQYF.

CDR3 DNA: TGCAGTGCTAGAGAATCGGCGGGTGGGACTTATAGCAATCAGCCCCAGCATTTT. Protein sequence: CSARESAGGTYSNQPQHF. J is TRBJ1-5 and V is TRBV20-1, with D possibly TRBD1 on 5 matching bases. CDR1 and CDR2 from the germline V gene are DFQATT and SNEGSKA (reference sequence). There are 18 residues in the CDR3. With 0 bases removed from V and 0 bases from J, the gap between germline ends came to 18 bases.

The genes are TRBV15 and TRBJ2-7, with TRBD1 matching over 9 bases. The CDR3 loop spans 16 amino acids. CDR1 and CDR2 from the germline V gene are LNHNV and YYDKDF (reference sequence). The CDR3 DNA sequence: TGCGCCACCAGCAGAACTCCGGGACAGGGTAACCACGAGCAGTACGTC. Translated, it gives CATSRTPGQGNHEQYV.

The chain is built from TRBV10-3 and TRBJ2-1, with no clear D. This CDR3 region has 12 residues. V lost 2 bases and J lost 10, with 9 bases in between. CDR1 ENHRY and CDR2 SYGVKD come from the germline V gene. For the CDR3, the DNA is TGTGCCATCAGTGAGGTTCAGGTCGAGCAGTTCTTC. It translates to CAISEVQVEQFF.

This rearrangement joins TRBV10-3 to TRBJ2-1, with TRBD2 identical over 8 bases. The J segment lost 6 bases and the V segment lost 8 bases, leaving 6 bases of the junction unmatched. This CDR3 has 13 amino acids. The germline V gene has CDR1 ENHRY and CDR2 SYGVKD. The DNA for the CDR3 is TGTGCCATCTGGACGGGGGGGTCCAATGAGCAGTTCTTC. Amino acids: CAIWTGGSNEQFF.

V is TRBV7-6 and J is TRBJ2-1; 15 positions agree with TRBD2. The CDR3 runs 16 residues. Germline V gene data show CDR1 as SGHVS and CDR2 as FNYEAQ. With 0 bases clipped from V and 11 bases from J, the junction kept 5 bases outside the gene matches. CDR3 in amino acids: CASSLAGTSGRSQQFF. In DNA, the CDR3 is TGTGCCAGCAGCTTAGCTGGGACTAGCGGGAGGTCACAGCAGTTCTTC.